This TCR beta chain came from a study of blood T cell repertoires in COVID-19. About the research overall: From the United States, Italy and Spain came samples of acute and convalescent COVID-19. T cells, B-cell-depleted T cells, or PBMCs provided the cDNA or gDNA that served as material.

In the authors' methods: Reference gene primer amplification in the assay estimated nucleated cell counts. Using immunoSEQ multiplex PCR, the repertoire was profiled, and TCRdb retains in-frame clones only, with some absent. V, J and clone size were drawn from that table, and D and trimming were deduced from the DNA. The data contain some 60,000 clones, about 91% of them singletons. The clonotype was recovered from a man aged 60-69 years with acute or convalescent COVID-19. Sequencing was carried out using peripheral blood.

CDR3 loop: CASSSDSRPYEQYF. CDR3 DNA: TGTGCCAGCAGCTCCGATAGCCGGCCCTACGAGCAGTACTTC. The chain has TRBV7-2 and TRBJ2-7, with unresolved D. CDR1 is SGHTA and CDR2 is FQGNSA in the germline V gene. V was cut by 4 bases and J by 2 bases, with 12 bases left in between. This CDR3 region has 14 residues.